This TCR beta chain came from a study of radiotherapy plus CTLA-4 blockade in lung cancer. In the case of this clone: No antigen is known for it.

Assay used: immunoSEQ multiplex PCR; TCRdb lists only in-frame clones, some missing. The table lists tens of thousands of clones, 60% to 85% of them singletons, with 20% to 25% in the top ten. The study's findings and limits: Following radiotherapy plus ipilimumab, tumor-derived TCR clones expanded in the blood.

The source is a human donor with non-small cell lung cancer that progressed on radiotherapy plus ipilimumab. Sequencing was performed on peripheral blood, taken from a patient treated with radiotherapy plus ipilimumab.

The CDR3 loop is CASSHEPGQASNYGYTF. The CDR3 bases are TGCGCCAGCAGCCATGAACCGGGACAGGCGTCTAACTATGGCTACACCTTC. The chain uses TRBV4-1 and TRBJ1-2; 8 nucleotides align to TRBD1. This CDR3 spans 17 amino acids. Germline lookup yields CDR1 MGHRA and CDR2 YSYEKL. The junction had 9 bases not matched to a gene; V was cut back by 3 bases and J by 0 bases.